One and the same sample provided the 9 T cell receptor beta chains below, sequenced in a study of CD8+ T cells in alopecia areata. Treatment indicated: oral pan-JAK inhibitor, 5-10 mg twice daily. In each case, RNA was isolated and then reverse transcribed into cDNA as the sequencing template. The assay was immunoSEQ multiplex PCR, and TCRdb's table has in-frame clones only and misses some. The sample holds 150,000 to 200,000 clones; around 51% are singletons and the top ten take around 9.1%. Here the sequenced sample was CD8+ T cells sorted from blood, taken around week 54, from a patient treated with tofacitinib. The receptors come from a human donor with alopecia areata.

This clone was observed once. V and J are TRBV4-1 and TRBJ1-5; TRBD1 agrees at 9 bases. CDR3 length equals 20 residues. The germline V gene encodes CDR1 MGHRA and CDR2 YSYEKL. The ends lost 1 base at V and 2 bases at J; junction bases unmatched: 15. The CDR3 protein is CASSQGGSGTGLWGNQPQHF. CDR3 nucleotide sequence: TGCGCCAGCAGCCAAGGAGGATCCGGGACAGGGCTTTGGGGCAATCAGCCCCAGCATTTT.

A few counts support this clone. The chain is built from TRBV14 and TRBJ2-3, with D possibly being TRBD1 or TRBD2 (6 bases each). V was trimmed by 0 bases and J by 6 bases, leaving 16 bases between them. CDR3 length: 16 amino acids. Germline loops: CDR1 SGHDN, CDR2 FVKESK. CDR3 sequence (DNA): TGTGCCAGCAGCCAAGACGGGGGCAGCATCCCCGATACGCAGTATTTT. Amino acid sequence: CASSQDGGSIPDTQYF.

This clone has only one observation. V and J are TRBV7-3 and TRBJ1-6; D unclear. Deletions cut 2 bases from V and 10 bases from J, with 9 bases between. The V gene's germline CDR1 is SGHTA and CDR2 FQGTGA. The CDR3 is made up of 13 amino acids. Here the CDR3 DNA reads TGTGCCAGCAGCTTAGCCTCATCATCACCCCTCCACTTT. Its protein product is CASSLASSSPLHF.

The genes are TRBV7-2 and TRBJ1-2; no definite D call. CDR3 length: 15 residues. V lost 5 bases to trimming and J lost 2 bases, with 15 bases between them. CDR1 is SGHTA, CDR2 FQGNSA, per germline. The CDR3 is CASSPGADGNYGYTF. The CDR3 nucleotides read TGTGCCAGCAGCCCGGGAGCCGACGGGAACTATGGCTACACCTTC.

This clone has more than one count but fewer than ten. This rearrangement joins TRBV29-1 to TRBJ2-7; D is perhaps TRBD2 (6 bases). With 6 bases removed from V and 4 bases from J, the gap between germline ends came to 16 bases. CDR1 and CDR2 (germline): SQVTM, ANQGSEA. The CDR3 runs 13 residues. The CDR3 loop reads CSVGGTGGYEQYF. CDR3 in DNA: TGCAGCGTGGGTGGGACCGGGGGATACGAGCAGTACTTC.

The V call is TRBV6-6, the J call TRBJ2-7; D call uncertain. Looked up from germline, CDR1 is MNHNY and CDR2 is SVGAGI (reference sequence). The CDR3 totals 11 residues. V lost 7 bases and J lost 0, with 4 bases in between. The chain's CDR3 is CASTDSYEQYF. CDR3 nucleotides: TGTGCCAGCACCGACTCCTACGAGCAGTACTTC.

This clone has only a few counts. This chain links TRBV27 with TRBJ1-5; D uncertain. This CDR3 has 14 amino acids. The germline gives CDR1 MNHEY, CDR2 SMNVEV (reference sequence). V shed 6 bases and J shed 3 bases, with 12 bases lying between them. The CDR3 region is CASSVRQFNQPQHF. The CDR3 coding sequence is TGTGCCAGCAGCGTAAGGCAATTCAATCAGCCCCAGCATTTT.

This chain links TRBV13 with TRBJ1-1; D gene unclear. The V gene lost 5 bases and the J gene lost 7 bases, with 11 bases spanning the gap. The CDR3 has 12 amino acids. The germline V gene encodes CDR1 PRHDT and CDR2 FYEKMQ (reference sequence). The CDR3 here is CASSQRTVEAFF. The CDR3 DNA reads TGTGCCAGCAGCCAACGGACGGTTGAAGCTTTCTTT.

Concerning this clone itself: At the DNA level, this CDR3 is encoded by other sequences in the same sample as well. The V and J genes are TRBV13 and TRBJ2-7; D gene unclear. V dropped 0 bases and J dropped 1 base, with 1 base sitting between them. CDR3 size: 12 residues. From germline, CDR1 is PRHDT and CDR2 FYEKMQ (reference sequence). CDR3 DNA: TGTGCCAGCAGCTTAGGGTCCTACGAGCAGTACTTC. Translation: CASSLGSYEQYF.